This T cell receptor (beta chain) appears in the sequencing data of a study of vaccination effects on CD4 cells after COVID-19. The length of the CDR3 is 14 residues. Between the trimmed V and J ends, which lost 1 base and 2 bases, there was a span of 5 bases. The germline CDR1 and CDR2 sequences are SGHTA and FQGTGA. Antigen-specific CD4+ T cell clonotypes were called by their expansion after viral peptide-pool culture in ViraFEST. Culturing for more than 9 days preceded CD4+ T cell isolation. The person had PCR-confirmed SARS-CoV-2 infection between March and December 2020. Overall study results and limits: Substantial clonal contraction characterized both infection- and vaccine-induced clones late after vaccination.

Repertoires were generated with immunoSEQ multiplex PCR, while TCRdb's copy carries only in-frame clones and drops some. The sample lists more than 20,000 clones; about three quarters were seen once. This clone was seen a handful of times. Its antigen is currently unknown. The rearrangement joins TRBV7-3 to TRBJ2-2; unclear D gene. The source of this sequence is a human donor who had a prior SARS-CoV-2 infection. The specimen comprised CD4+ T cells from PBMCs cultured with HCoV-NL63 spike peptides, sampled before COVID-19 vaccination. The CDR3 is CASSLRINTGELFF. CDR3 DNA sequence: TGTGCCAGCAGCTTAAGGATTAACACCGGGGAGCTGTTTTTT.